These 28 T cell receptor beta chains share one sample of origin, sequenced in a study of T-cell memory formation after mild COVID-19. TCRdb recomputed calls from the 5' RACE reads with MiXCR, one row per CDR3 protein. The sample yields roughly 300,000 distinct CDR3 sequences, roughly 15% seen once. The specimen sequenced was PBMCs or a T cell subset sorted from them (not recorded which). These receptors all stem from a man younger than 35 who had mild COVID-19 (a few samples of this study predate the infection). Cell type and time point are not known.

The CDR3 DNA reads TGTGCCATCAGTCAAACGGCGGGGGTCAATGAGCAGTTCTTC. Its protein product is CAISQTAGVNEQFF. The J gene is TRBJ2-1, the V gene TRBV10-3; the match to TRBD2 covers 7 bases. The V segment lost 5 bases and the J segment 6 bases; nucleotides outside the gene matches: 7. This CDR3 region has 14 residues. CDR1 and CDR2 (germline): ENHRY, SYGVKD.

This clonotype came up a few times. This chain links TRBV7-6 with TRBJ2-1; 9 bases map to TRBD1. V gave up 1 base and J gave up 7 bases; unmatched junction bases: 11. The CDR3 runs to 17 residues. Germline V gene data show CDR1 as SGHVS and CDR2 as FNYEAQ. The CDR3 region is CASSLEVVGTGSNEQFF. In DNA form, the CDR3 reads TGTGCCAGCAGCTTAGAAGTGGTCGGGACAGGGTCAAATGAGCAGTTCTTC. Drawing the rest from reference TRBV7-6 and TRBJ2-1, the complete variable domain is GAGVSQSPRYKVTKRGQDVALRCDPISGHVSLYWYRQALGQGPEFLTYFNYEAQQDKSGLPNDRFSAERPEGSISTLTIQRTEQRDSAMYRCASSLEVVGTGSNEQFFGPGTRLTVL.

The table lists this clonotype with a few counts. This chain uses TRBV7-8 with TRBJ1-4, with D possibly being TRBD1 (6 bases). There are 16 residues in the CDR3. Between the trimmed V and J ends, which lost 5 bases and 3 bases, there was a span of 16 bases. Germline values: CDR1 SGHVS, CDR2 FQNEAQ. The CDR3 DNA sequence: TGTGCCAGCAGCCGTTACTCAGGGGAGGCTAATGAAAAACTGTTTTTT. It encodes CASSRYSGEANEKLFF.

This clonotype was seen just once. The chain is built from TRBV12-3 or TRBV12-4 and TRBJ1-2; no clear D gene. This CDR3 has 13 residues. The ends were cut back, 3 bases at V and 4 bases at J, with 9 bases in the middle. CDR3 in DNA: TGTGCCAGCAGTTTCGAGGGCTCCTATGGCTACACCTTC. Translating gives CASSFEGSYGYTF.

The gene calls are TRBV27 and TRBJ2-5, with TRBD2 matching over 7 bases. The CDR3 is 14 amino acids. J lost 1 base, V lost 4 bases, and 3 bases had no gene match. The germline V gene has CDR1 MNHEY and CDR2 SMNVEV (reference sequence). DNA for the CDR3: TGTGCCAGCAGTTGGGCGGGGGTCCAAGAGACCCAGTACTTC. Translated, it gives CASSWAGVQETQYF.

The chain links TRBV19 to TRBJ2-6; a weak D match, TRBD1 (6 bases). The CDR3 covers 17 residues. V was cut by 4 bases and J by 0 bases, with 13 bases left in between. The germline CDR1 and CDR2 sequences are LNHDA and SQIVND (reference sequence). Here the CDR3 reads CASSNRQVLSGANVLTF. The DNA of the CDR3 is TGTGCCAGTAGTAATAGACAGGTGCTCTCTGGGGCCAACGTCCTGACTTTC.

This clonotype has a handful of counts. The gene calls are TRBV7-6 and TRBJ1-1, with D tentatively TRBD1 (5 bases). Germline CDR1 is SGHVS and CDR2 is FNYEAQ. The CDR3 length is 13 residues. V lost 1 base and J lost 5, with 8 bases in between. CDR3 coding DNA: TGTGCCAGCAGCTTAGACAGGAGAACTGAAGCTTTCTTT. This translates into CASSLDRRTEAFF.

This clonotype has just a few counts. The chain joins TRBV9 to TRBJ2-1; D is unresolved. The germline V gene has CDR1 SGDLS and CDR2 YYNGEE. CDR3 length: 15 amino acids. The V and J ends lost 4 bases and 5 bases respectively, with 16 bases between them. CDR3 DNA: TGTGCCAGCAGCCCCCGGACCCGATCCAACAATGAGCAGTTCTTC. Its translation: CASSPRTRSNNEQFF.

The table lists this clonotype with a few counts. V usage is TRBV5-1 and J usage is TRBJ2-6, with D perhaps matching TRBD1 (5 bases). Trimming pared 7 bases from V and 2 bases from J, leaving 13 bases between. CDR1 is SGHRS and CDR2 is YFSETQ in the germline V gene. This CDR3 has 15 amino acids. CDR3 in amino acids: CASWGRLAGANVLTF. The DNA for the CDR3 is TGCGCCAGCTGGGGCAGGCTCGCTGGGGCCAACGTCCTGACTTTC.

This clonotype was recorded a few times. This chain links TRBV29-1 with TRBJ2-1; maybe TRBD1 (5 bases). The CDR3 spans 14 residues. CDR1 is SQVTM and CDR2 is ANQGSEA in the germline V gene. The V and J ends lost 1 base and 8 bases respectively, with 15 bases between them. The CDR3 DNA reads TGCAGCGTTGAAGGGGGCGTTCGCATGTATGAGCAGTTCTTC. It is translated as CSVEGGVRMYEQFF.

The table lists this clonotype with a few counts. A read error may be the cause here, since a much bigger clone is one base away. This chain uses TRBV12-3 or TRBV12-4 with TRBJ1-1; the D gene is possibly TRBD1 (6 bases). V gave up 7 bases and J gave up 1 base, with 10 bases separating them. The CDR3 is made up of 13 amino acids. The CDR3 DNA is TGTGCCAGCACCGAGACAGGGAACACTGAAGCTTTCTTT. The encoded protein is CASTETGNTEAFF.

The chain couples TRBV6-1 to TRBJ2-1, with D possibly TRBD2 on 5 matching bases. Per the germline V gene, CDR1 is MNHNS and CDR2 is SASEGT. The CDR3 sequence is 12 residues long. Deletions cut 2 bases from V and 10 bases from J, with 9 bases between. CDR3 amino acids: CASSELGGEQFF. The CDR3 nucleotides are TGTGCCAGCAGTGAACTTGGCGGGGAGCAGTTCTTC.

This clonotype was counted at least ten times. This chain connects TRBV7-2 to TRBJ2-1; TRBD2 aligns across 16 bases. This CDR3 region has 16 residues. From germline, CDR1 is SGHTA and CDR2 FQGNSA. With V trimmed by 5 bases and J by 14 bases, 12 bases remained unmatched. CDR3 protein: CASSPVGTSGGATEFF. In nucleotides, the CDR3 is TGTGCCAGCAGCCCCGTGGGGACTAGCGGGGGGGCCACGGAGTTCTTC.

The chain recombines TRBV19 with TRBJ1-3; 8 nucleotides match TRBD1. V was clipped by 4 bases and J by 1 base; unmatched bases: 0. Germline CDR1 is LNHDA and CDR2 is SQIVND (reference sequence). CDR3 size: 14 residues. The CDR3 nucleotides are TGTGCCAGTAGTAGGACAGGGTCTGGAAACACCATATATTTT. Translating it yields CASSRTGSGNTIYF.

The chain joins TRBV20-1 to TRBJ2-1, with 9 bases that match TRBD1. The CDR3 loop spans 14 amino acids. From germline, CDR1 is DFQATT and CDR2 SNEGSKA (reference sequence). V shed 3 bases, J shed 6 bases, and the junction held 6 bases outside the gene matches. The CDR3 reads CSASTGTGSNEQFF. The CDR3 DNA sequence: TGCAGTGCTAGCACCGGGACAGGGTCCAATGAGCAGTTCTTC.

This clonotype was counted a few times. J is TRBJ2-6 and V is TRBV6-5; a weak D match, TRBD1 (5 bases). CDR1 is MNHEY, CDR2 SVGAGI, per germline. V was cut by 7 bases and J by 0 bases, with 22 bases left in between. The CDR3 spans 19 residues. The CDR3 loop reads CASTYARQGLLSGANVLTF. The CDR3 nucleotides are TGTGCCAGCACCTACGCTCGTCAGGGCCTTCTCTCTGGGGCCAACGTCCTGACTTTC.

The sample holds a few counts of this clonotype. The chain links TRBV3-1 to TRBJ1-5; TRBD1 matches 7 bases. There are 14 residues in the CDR3. Germline-derived CDR1 and CDR2 are LGHDT and YNNKEL (reference sequence). The junction had 3 bases not matched to a gene; V was cut back by 4 bases and J by 3 bases. CDR3 DNA sequence: TGTGCCAGCAGCCCCAGGGGGACCAATCAGCCCCAGCATTTT. It is translated as CASSPRGTNQPQHF.

The chain combines TRBV5-5 with TRBJ2-3; 9 nucleotides match TRBD1. Germline CDR1 SGHKS, CDR2 YYEKEE (reference sequence). V was pared by 4 bases and J by 0 bases, with 9 bases of the junction left unmatched. The CDR3 is made up of 17 amino acids. The CDR3 loop is CASSLRAGTGSTDTQYF. The CDR3 DNA reads TGTGCCAGCAGCCTCCGGGCCGGGACAGGGAGCACAGATACGCAGTATTTT.

V and J are TRBV9 and TRBJ2-3; D is perhaps TRBD2 (6 bases). Trimming pared 0 bases from V and 4 bases from J, leaving 15 bases between. The germline gives CDR1 SGDLS, CDR2 YYNGEE. The CDR3 consists of 16 residues. The DNA for the CDR3 is TGTGCCAGCAGCGTAGGCGCGCTAGCGTCCGCAGATACGCAGTATTTT. As protein: CASSVGALASADTQYF.

V gene TRBV2 combines with J gene TRBJ2-7, with unresolved D. V was pared by 6 bases and J by 5 bases, with 14 bases between. The CDR3 is made up of 13 amino acids. The germline V gene has CDR1 SNHLY and CDR2 FYNNEI. This CDR3 is CASSVAGSNEQYV. The CDR3 region has the DNA TGTGCCAGCAGCGTCGCAGGTTCCAACGAGCAGTACGTC.

This clonotype has just a few counts. The CDR3 sequence is CASREGQPNTGELFF. The CDR3 bases are TGTGCCAGCAGAGAAGGACAGCCGAACACCGGGGAGCTGTTTTTT. This chain joins TRBV11-2 and TRBJ2-2; a possible D gene is TRBD1 (6 bases). The CDR3 is 15 residues long. The germline V gene encodes CDR1 SGHAT and CDR2 FQNNGV. Trimming cost V 6 bases and J 0 bases, with 11 bases left between them.

This clonotype was recorded many times. V and J are TRBV10-3 and TRBJ1-5, with D perhaps matching TRBD1 (5 bases). The CDR3 loop spans 17 amino acids. Germline assignment: CDR1 ENHRY and CDR2 SYGVKD. V gave up 0 bases and J gave up 5 bases, with 17 bases separating them. CDR3 coding DNA: TGTGCCATCAGTGAGTCCGAGGGGTCCCACTTCTATCAGCCCCAGCATTTT. It encodes CAISESEGSHFYQPQHF.

About this clonotype itself: The junction differs from germline at one of its ends, possibly a read error. The rearrangement joins TRBV5-1 to TRBJ1-2, with TRBD1 matching over 10 bases. Germline CDR1 reads SGHRS; CDR2 reads YFSETQ. The CDR3 sequence is 16 residues long. CDR3 bases: TGCGCCAGCAGCACCGGACAGGGGGTATATACCTATGGCTACACATTC. The encoded protein is CASSTGQGVYTYGYTF.

This clonotype has a handful of counts. The J gene is TRBJ2-5, the V gene TRBV18; D gene unclear. The CDR3 is 15 amino acids. V was trimmed by 6 bases and J by 4 bases, leaving 18 bases between them. The germline V gene has CDR1 KGHSH and CDR2 LQKENI. This chain's CDR3 is CASSAPEHPRETQYF. CDR3 coding DNA: TGTGCCAGCTCCGCCCCCGAGCATCCTCGAGAGACCCAGTACTTC.

V gene TRBV5-1 combines with J gene TRBJ2-3; D is unresolved. V lost 6 bases and J lost 0, with 8 bases in between. Germline assignment: CDR1 SGHRS and CDR2 YFSETQ. The CDR3 has 13 amino acids. The CDR3 here is CASKTPSTDTQYF. Here the CDR3 DNA reads TGCGCCAGCAAAACGCCTAGCACAGATACGCAGTATTTT.

This clonotype was seen repeatedly, ten times or more. The V gene is TRBV24-1, the J gene TRBJ1-2; D unclear. This CDR3 contains 14 residues. Germline V CDR1 and CDR2: KGHDR, SFDVKD. V was pared by 1 base and J by 2 bases, with 7 bases between. In DNA form, the CDR3 reads TGTGCCACCAGTGATTTTCAAGACAACTATGGCTACACCTTC. Translated, it gives CATSDFQDNYGYTF.

The chain joins TRBV7-9 to TRBJ2-1; D is ambiguous. Per germline, CDR1 SEHNR and CDR2 FQNEAQ (reference sequence). This CDR3 has 14 amino acids. Trimming shortened V by 1 base and J by 5 bases, and 9 bases separated the two germline ends. This chain's CDR3 is CASSLGVGDNEQFF. DNA for the CDR3: TGTGCCAGCAGCTTAGGGGTCGGCGACAATGAGCAGTTCTTC.

This clonotype was detected a few times. This rearrangement joins TRBV12-3 or TRBV12-4 to TRBJ2-1; TRBD1 aligns across 9 bases. V was pared by 6 bases and J by 6 bases, with 12 bases of the junction left unmatched. There are 16 residues in the CDR3. CDR3 region: CASSSPGTGYINEQFF. Here the CDR3 DNA reads TGTGCCAGCAGCTCCCCCGGGACAGGGTATATCAATGAGCAGTTCTTC.